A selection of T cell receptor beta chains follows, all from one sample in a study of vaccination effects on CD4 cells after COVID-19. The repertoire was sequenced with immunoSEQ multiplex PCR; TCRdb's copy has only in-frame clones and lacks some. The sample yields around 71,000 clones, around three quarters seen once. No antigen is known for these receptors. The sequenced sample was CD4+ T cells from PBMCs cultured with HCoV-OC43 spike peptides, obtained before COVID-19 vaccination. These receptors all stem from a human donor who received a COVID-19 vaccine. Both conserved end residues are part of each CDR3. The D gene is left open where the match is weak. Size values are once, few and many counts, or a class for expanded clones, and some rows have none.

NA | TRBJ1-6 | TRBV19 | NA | TGTGCCAGTAGTATATCAGGGTCCAATTCACCCCTCCACTTT | CASSISGSNSPLHF
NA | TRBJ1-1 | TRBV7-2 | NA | TGTGCCAGCGCTACGACCCGAAACACTGAAGCTTTCTTT | CASATTRNTEAFF
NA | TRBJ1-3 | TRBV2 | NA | TGTGCCAGCAGCGCAACAGGGCTGGATGGAAACACCATATATTTT | CASSATGLDGNTIYF
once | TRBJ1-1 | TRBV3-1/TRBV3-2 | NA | TGTGCCAGCAGCCCGTCCAGGGGCTCGGAGACTGAAGCTTTCTTT | CASSPSRGSETEAFF
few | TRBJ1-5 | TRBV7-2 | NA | TGTGCCAGCAGCAACGACAAGAACCCTCGGCAGCCCCAGCATTTT | CASSNDKNPRQPQHF
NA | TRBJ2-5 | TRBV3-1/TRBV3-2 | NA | TGTGCCAGCAGCCAAGATTGGTTACAAGAGACCCAGTACTTC | CASSQDWLQETQYF
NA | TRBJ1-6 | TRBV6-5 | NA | TGTGCCAGCAGTTACGTAGACAGATATAATTCACCCCTCCACTTT | CASSYVDRYNSPLHF
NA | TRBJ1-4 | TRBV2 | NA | TGTGCCAGCAGAAAGGAAGGTGAAAAACTGTTTTTT | CASRKEGEKLFF
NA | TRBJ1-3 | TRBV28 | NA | TGTGCCAGCAGAGTTTCCGTGGGCCCCATATATTTT | CASRVSVGPIYF
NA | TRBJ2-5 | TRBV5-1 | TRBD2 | TGCGCCAGCAGGTCCCGGACTAGCGGGGGGCCAGAGACCCAGTACTTC | CASRSRTSGGPETQYF
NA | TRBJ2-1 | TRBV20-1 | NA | TGCAGCTGGGGCGGGGACAATGAGCAGTTCTTC | CSWGGDNEQFF
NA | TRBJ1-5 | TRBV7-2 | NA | TGTGCCAGCAGCTATGCAGGGAGAGGTAGCAATCAGCCCCAGCATTTT | CASSYAGRGSNQPQHF
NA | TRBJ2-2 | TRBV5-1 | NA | TGCGCCAGCAGCTTGGGCGAGGGCAGGACAAGCCTGAACACCGGGGAGCTGTTTTTT | CASSLGEGRTSLNTGELFF
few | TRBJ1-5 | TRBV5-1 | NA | TGCGCCAGCAGCCGGGACGTCAATCAGCCCCAGCATTTT | CASSRDVNQPQHF
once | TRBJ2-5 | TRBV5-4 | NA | TGTGCCAGCAGCGTACAGGGTAGGGAGACCCAGTACTTC | CASSVQGRETQYF
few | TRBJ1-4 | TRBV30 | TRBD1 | TGTGCCTGGAGTAGGGGACAGGGTGGTGAAAAACTGTTTTTT | CAWSRGQGGEKLFF
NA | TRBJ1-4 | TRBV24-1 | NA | TGTGCCACCAGTGATCCAGCGGGTGGGGATGAAAAACTGTTTTTT | CATSDPAGGDEKLFF
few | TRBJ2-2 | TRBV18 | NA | TGTGCCAGCTCTCGACAGACTGGGGGAAACACCGGGGAGCTGTTTTTT | CASSRQTGGNTGELFF
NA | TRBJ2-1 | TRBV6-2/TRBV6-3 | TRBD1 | TGTGCCAGCAGTTACTCAGGACAGGGTTCCTACAATGAGCAGTTCTTC | CASSYSGQGSYNEQFF
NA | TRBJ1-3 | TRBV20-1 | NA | TGCAGTGCTTCCTTTACGGACACCATATATTTT | CSASFTDTIYF
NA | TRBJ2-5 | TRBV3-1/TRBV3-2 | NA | TGTGCCAGCAGACGGGACCCAGCCGAGACCCAGTACTTC | CASRRDPAETQYF
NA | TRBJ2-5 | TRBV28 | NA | TGTGCCAGCAGTTTATACCATTTGCAGGGGAAAGAGACCCAGTACTTC | CASSLYHLQGKETQYF
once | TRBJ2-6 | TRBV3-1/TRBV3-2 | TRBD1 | TGTGCCAGCAGCCCTGGGACAGGGGTATCTGGGGCCAACGTCCTGACTTTC | CASSPGTGVSGANVLTF
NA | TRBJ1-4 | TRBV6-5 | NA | TGTGCCAGCAGCCGAAACAGGGCGGAAGAAAAACTGTTTTTT | CASSRNRAEEKLFF
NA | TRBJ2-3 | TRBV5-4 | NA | TGTGCCAGCAGCTTGGAAGGAGATACGCAGTATTTT | CASSLEGDTQYF
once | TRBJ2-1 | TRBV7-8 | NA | TGTGCCAGCAGCTTATCGGCAGGGGTAGGATACAATGAGCAGTTCTTC | CASSLSAGVGYNEQFF
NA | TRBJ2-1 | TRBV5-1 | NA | TGCGCCAGCAGCTTGGATCTCAATGAGCAGTTCTTC | CASSLDLNEQFF
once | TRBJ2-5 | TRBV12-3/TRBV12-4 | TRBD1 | TGTGCCAGCAGTCAAAACAGGGGGGAGACCCAGTACTTC | CASSQNRGETQYF
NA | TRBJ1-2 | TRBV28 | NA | TGTGCCAGCAGGAGTTATAACTATGGCTACACCTTC | CASRSYNYGYTF
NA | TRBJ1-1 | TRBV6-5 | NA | TGTGCCAGCAGTTACTTGAGCACTGAAGCTTTCTTT | CASSYLSTEAFF
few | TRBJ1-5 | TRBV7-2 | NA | TGTGCCAGCAGCCCTTTTTTCGCCCAGACCCAGCATTTT | CASSPFFAQTQHF
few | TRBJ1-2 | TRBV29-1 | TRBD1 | TGCAGCGCGGACAGGGGAAACTATGGCTACACCTTC | CSADRGNYGYTF
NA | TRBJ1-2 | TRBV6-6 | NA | TGTGCCAGCAGTTACTCCCCTAGTCCTACCCCCTATGGCTACACCTTC | CASSYSPSPTPYGYTF